The source of this T cell receptor beta chain is a study of CD8+CD57+ T cells in acquired aplastic anemia. According to the study, genomic DNA was the template for TCR beta VDJ and CDR3 profiling. TCRdb re-analysed the reads in MiXCR, keeping a single row per CDR3 protein. Among 150,000 to 200,000 distinct CDR3 sequences, around 66% were seen once, and the ten largest hold around 46%. Germline CDR1 and CDR2: SEHNR and FQNEAQ (reference sequence). The germline V and J ends were trimmed by 3 bases and 5 bases, with 5 bases remaining between them. The CDR3 loop spans 12 amino acids. This chain joins TRBV7-9 and TRBJ1-3; D unclear. The clonotype comes from a human donor with severe aplastic anemia or a healthy control (not recorded which). Sequenced sample: sorted CD4+, CD8+, or CD8+CD57+ T cells (not recorded which) from PBMCs. In DNA, the CDR3 is TGTGCCAGCAGCTTGAGCCGAAACACCATATATTTT. As protein: CASSLSRNTIYF.